These 28 T cell receptor beta chains came from one sample sequenced in a study of T cell responses to AZD1222 COVID-19 vaccine. The repertoire was sequenced with immunoSEQ multiplex PCR; TCRdb's copy has only in-frame clones and lacks some. The sample includes about 130,000 clones, roughly 88% of them seen just once. The specimen comprised peripheral blood, sampled 28 days after the second AZD1222 dose. These receptors all come from an adult who received the AZD1222 COVID-19 vaccine.

This clone has just a few counts. This chain joins TRBV19 and TRBJ1-1; possibly TRBD1 for D (6 bases). The germline gives CDR1 LNHDA, CDR2 SQIVND (reference sequence). This CDR3 is 14 amino acids long. The V and J ends lost 3 bases and 1 base respectively, with 9 bases between them. DNA for the CDR3: TGTGCCAGTAGTATCGTGGGACAGAACACTGAAGCTTTCTTT. It is translated as CASSIVGQNTEAFF.

This clone was picked up one time. The same CDR3 can be traced to other DNA sequences in this sample. The CDR3 spells CASSSGTAIYEQYF. Here the CDR3 DNA reads TGTGCCAGCAGTTCCGGGACAGCAATATACGAGCAGTACTTC. The gene calls are TRBV6-5 and TRBJ2-7; 7 bases align to TRBD1. Looked up from germline, CDR1 is MNHEY and CDR2 is SVGAGI. The J segment lost 4 bases and the V segment lost 4 bases, leaving 7 bases of the junction unmatched. The CDR3 is made up of 14 amino acids.

The rearrangement joins TRBV6-5 to TRBJ1-4; TRBD1 matches 10 bases. Per the germline V gene, CDR1 is MNHEY and CDR2 is SVGAGI. Trimming took 6 bases from V and 6 from J; bases not matched to a gene: 4. The CDR3 runs to 14 residues. The CDR3 protein is CASRTGTGDEKLFF. Here the CDR3 DNA reads TGTGCCAGCAGGACCGGGACAGGGGATGAAAAACTGTTTTTT.

The chain couples TRBV4-2 to TRBJ1-1; D is ambiguous. The CDR3 sequence is 15 residues long. Per germline, CDR1 LGHNA and CDR2 YNFKEQ. Trimming took 0 bases from V and 1 from J, leaving 9 bases between them. In DNA form, the CDR3 reads TGTGCCAGCAGCCAAGAGGGCCGCGGGAACACTGAAGCTTTCTTT. Translation gives CASSQEGRGNTEAFF.

The rearrangement uses TRBV24-1 and TRBJ1-5; possibly TRBD1 for D (6 bases). V lost 8 bases, J lost 6 bases, and 13 bases lay in between. The CDR3 spans 13 residues. Germline CDR1 KGHDR, CDR2 SFDVKD. CDR3 sequence reads: CATNRQEAQPQHF. Here the CDR3 DNA reads TGTGCCACCAACCGACAGGAGGCTCAGCCCCAGCATTTT.

V and J are TRBV28 and TRBJ2-5; D possibly matches TRBD1 or TRBD2 (6 bases each). The germline gives CDR1 MDHEN, CDR2 SYDVKM. This CDR3 comprises 11 residues. Trimming stripped 9 bases from V and 4 bases from J, with 9 bases between. The CDR3 loop reads CASSGAETQYF. CDR3 in DNA: TGTGCCAGTTCGGGGGCAGAGACCCAGTACTTC.

This clone has a single count. The chain is built from TRBV5-4 and TRBJ2-2; D is ambiguous. The CDR3 loop spans 12 amino acids. With 3 bases removed from V and 3 bases from J, the gap between germline ends came to 3 bases. Germline lookup yields CDR1 SGHNT and CDR2 YYREEE (reference sequence). CDR3 in amino acids: CASSYYTGELFF. The CDR3, as DNA: TGTGCCAGCAGCTACTACACCGGGGAGCTGTTTTTT.

The chain combines TRBV4-1 with TRBJ1-6; D might be TRBD1 (6 bases). The ends were cut back, 3 bases at V and 9 bases at J, with 21 bases in the middle. The CDR3 covers 17 residues. In germline, CDR1 is MGHRA, CDR2 YSYEKL. The CDR3 protein is CASSQDSFSFALSPLHF. The CDR3 DNA sequence: TGCGCCAGCAGCCAGGACAGCTTCTCTTTCGCACTTTCACCCCTCCACTTT.

V and J are TRBV18 and TRBJ2-7, with TRBD2 matching over 7 bases. Losses at the gene ends were 2 bases for V and 1 base for J; bases not matched to a gene: 5. Germline V CDR1 and CDR2: KGHSH, LQKENI. The CDR3 has 15 amino acids. CDR3 sequence reads: CASSPSAGVSYEQYF. CDR3 coding DNA: TGTGCCAGCTCACCATCGGCGGGAGTGTCCTACGAGCAGTACTTC.

The rearrangement joins TRBV10-3 to TRBJ1-2; D is perhaps TRBD1 (5 bases). Germline V gene lookup returns CDR1 ENHRY and CDR2 SYGVKD. CDR3 length: 13 residues. V was clipped by 8 bases and J by 8 bases, with 18 bases between them. The CDR3 DNA is TGTGCCATCGGTCCCCGGGGGGGAGAGGGCTACACCTTC. It yields the protein CAIGPRGGEGYTF.

This clone occurred once. J is TRBJ1-1 and V is TRBV18; a possible D gene is TRBD1 (5 bases). This CDR3 region has 14 residues. Germline loops: CDR1 KGHSH, CDR2 LQKENI. Between the trimmed V and J ends, which lost 8 bases and 0 bases, there was a span of 13 bases. The CDR3 DNA reads TGTGCCAGCGGGGACGGGCTTATGAACACTGAAGCTTTCTTT. It is translated as CASGDGLMNTEAFF.

The rearrangement joins TRBV7-9 to TRBJ2-7; the match to TRBD2 covers 10 bases. The CDR3 is made up of 14 amino acids. The V gene's germline CDR1 is SEHNR and CDR2 FQNEAQ (reference sequence). With V trimmed by 4 bases and J by 5 bases, 5 bases remained unmatched. The CDR3 region has the DNA TGTGCCAGCAGCTATCTAGCGGGAGTTCACGAGCAGTACTTC. Translating gives CASSYLAGVHEQYF.

This chain joins TRBV7-2 and TRBJ1-2, with a weak D call TRBD1 (5 bases). Between the trimmed V and J ends, which lost 5 bases and 7 bases, there was a span of 17 bases. The CDR3 covers 14 residues. CDR1 is SGHTA and CDR2 is FQGNSA in the germline V gene. The CDR3 spells CASSTAPGEGGYTF. The DNA for the CDR3 is TGTGCCAGCAGCACCGCACCGGGGGAGGGTGGCTACACCTTC.

The V and J genes are TRBV27 and TRBJ1-2, with a tentative D call TRBD1 (5 bases). Germline V gives CDR1 MNHEY, CDR2 SMNVEV (reference sequence). Trimming left V 4 bases short and J 6 bases short, with 9 bases between. CDR3 length equals 12 residues. The CDR3 bases are TGTGCCAGCAGTTCAGGGTGGCATGGCTACACCTTC. Translated: CASSSGWHGYTF.

This sequence joins TRBV6-2 or TRBV6-3 and TRBJ2-1; TRBD2 might be the D (6 bases). CDR1 MNHEY and CDR2 SVGEGT come from the germline V gene. V dropped 4 bases and J dropped 13 bases, with 14 bases sitting between them. This CDR3 spans 12 amino acids. The CDR3 loop reads CASSFRDSEQFF. CDR3 nucleotides: TGTGCCAGCAGTTTTCGGGACTCGGAACAGTTCTTC.

The chain couples TRBV5-8 to TRBJ2-5; tentatively, D is TRBD2 (5 bases). Trimming stripped 4 bases from V and 5 bases from J, with 21 bases between. CDR1 is SGHTS and CDR2 is YDEGEE in the germline V gene. The CDR3 spans 16 residues. CDR3 nucleotides: TGTGCCAGCAGCCCGGCGGGCCGGCCATCGGGGGAGACCCAGTACTTC. This translates into CASSPAGRPSGETQYF.

V is TRBV10-3 and J is TRBJ2-7; no clear D. Germline CDR1 and CDR2: ENHRY and SYGVKD. Trimming took 5 bases from V and 5 from J, leaving 7 bases between them. CDR3 length: 11 amino acids. In nucleotides, the CDR3 is TGTGCCATCAGTACGGGCGACGAGCAGTACTTC. Its protein is CAISTGDEQYF.

This clone has just one count. This chain joins TRBV5-5 and TRBJ2-1; unclear D gene. V lost 1 base, J lost 0 bases, and 11 bases lay in between. The germline V gene has CDR1 SGHKS and CDR2 YYEKEE (reference sequence). CDR3 length: 16 residues. CDR3 amino acids: CASSLMTGISYNEQFF. As DNA, the CDR3 is TGTGCCAGCAGCTTGATGACTGGGATCTCCTACAATGAGCAGTTCTTC.

V gene TRBV4-3 combines with J gene TRBJ1-2; 7 bases fit TRBD1. Looked up from germline, CDR1 is LGHNA and CDR2 is YSLEER. The CDR3 length is 19 residues. The trim removed 0 bases at V and 8 bases at J, leaving 21 bases unmatched. This CDR3 is CASSQDPLTLTGGTDGYTF. In nucleotides, the CDR3 is TGCGCCAGCAGCCAAGATCCCCTGACACTTACCGGGGGGACAGACGGCTACACCTTC.

This chain joins TRBV11-2 and TRBJ2-6; D not certain. Germline V CDR1 and CDR2: SGHAT, FQNNGV. V lost 8 bases and J 0 bases, leaving 17 bases between the germline ends. The CDR3 contains 17 residues. The CDR3 loop is CASPPTQRSSGANVLTF. For the CDR3, the DNA is TGTGCCAGCCCCCCCACTCAACGATCCTCTGGGGCCAACGTCCTGACTTTC.

The chain links TRBV5-1 to TRBJ1-2, with 9 positions matching TRBD1. This CDR3 is 16 amino acids long. V dropped 0 bases and J dropped 4; count of bases not matched to a gene: 7. The germline CDR1 and CDR2 sequences are SGHRS and YFSETQ. CDR3 amino acids: CASSLVFGQGIYGYTF. CDR3 bases: TGCGCCAGCAGCTTGGTGTTCGGACAGGGGATCTATGGCTACACCTTC.

The genes are TRBV4-2 and TRBJ2-1, with D possibly matching TRBD1 (6 bases). CDR3 size: 12 residues. Trimming stripped 0 bases from V and 12 bases from J, with 9 bases between. The germline CDR1 and CDR2 sequences are LGHNA and YNFKEQ. The CDR3 sequence is CASSQDDRLQFF. The DNA for the CDR3 is TGTGCCAGCAGCCAAGATGACAGGCTGCAGTTCTTC.

This chain joins TRBV6-1 and TRBJ2-7, with 7 bases matching TRBD1. The CDR3 is 15 residues long. The trim removed 1 base at V and 2 bases at J, leaving 5 bases unmatched. Germline V lookup: CDR1 MNHNS, CDR2 SASEGT. The CDR3 region is CASSEGTGVPYEQYF. DNA of the CDR3: TGTGCCAGCAGTGAAGGCACAGGGGTCCCCTACGAGCAGTACTTC.

The chain has TRBV7-2 and TRBJ2-2; D possibly corresponds to TRBD1 (6 bases). The V end lost 7 bases, the J end lost 5 bases, and 14 bases lay between the germline ends. The CDR3 loop spans 14 amino acids. From germline, CDR1 is SGHTA and CDR2 FQGNSA. CDR3 amino acids: CASKQGGSTGELFF. For the CDR3, the DNA is TGTGCCAGCAAACAGGGCGGAAGTACCGGGGAGCTGTTTTTT.

The count of this clone is one. This rearrangement joins TRBV7-9 to TRBJ2-7; unclear D gene. Germline V gives CDR1 SEHNR, CDR2 FQNEAQ (reference sequence). The CDR3 is 13 amino acids. The ends were cut back, 5 bases at V and 5 bases at J, with 13 bases in the middle. The CDR3 nucleotides are TGTGCCAGCAGCACCCCCTTGCGGCACGAGCAGTACTTC. Protein: CASSTPLRHEQYF.

The chain joins TRBV29-1 to TRBJ2-7; the match to TRBD1 covers 8 bases. Germline CDR1 and CDR2: SQVTM and ANQGSEA. This CDR3 comprises 14 residues. V shed 6 bases and J 3 bases; nucleotides not matched to a gene: 10. The CDR3 DNA follows: TGCAGCGTCGCCAGACAGGGGACATTCTACGAGCAGTACTTC. Translating gives CSVARQGTFYEQYF.

V gene TRBV7-9 combines with J gene TRBJ2-5; D tentatively reads TRBD1 or TRBD2 (5 bases each). V lost 5 bases, J lost 4 bases, and 17 bases lay in between. From germline, CDR1 is SEHNR and CDR2 FQNEAQ (reference sequence). The CDR3 length is 15 residues. The CDR3 DNA follows: TGTGCCAGCAGCCCATGGGACCGCTCAAGAGAGACCCAGTACTTC. It codes for CASSPWDRSRETQYF.

CDR3 bases: TGTGCCAGCAGACCAGGGGGGGCCAGGGATGAAAAACTGTTTTTT. Residues: CASRPGGARDEKLFF. The rearrangement joins TRBV28 to TRBJ1-4; 7 nucleotides line up with TRBD1. The germline CDR1 and CDR2 sequences are MDHEN and SYDVKM. Trimming took 6 bases from V and 6 from J; bases not matched to a gene: 10. The CDR3 consists of 15 residues.